A selection of T cell receptor beta chains follows, all from one sample in a study of shared clonotypes between healthy human individuals. The repertoire was sequenced with immunoSEQ multiplex PCR; TCRdb's copy has only in-frame clones and lacks some. Of around 2.3 million clones in the sample, around 95% were seen once. The sample consisted of naive CD4+ T cells sorted from blood. These receptors were collected from a man between 18 and 29 years old in good health. Both conserved end residues are part of each CDR3. The D gene is left open where the match is weak. Size tells how often a clone was seen (once, few, many) or the class of an expanded clone, and some rows leave it out.

clone_size: .; v_call: TRBV2; j_call: TRBJ1-1; d_call: .; cdr3_aa: CASSLNGGRNTEAFF; cdr3_nt: TGTGCCAGCAGCCTGAACGGTGGGAGGAACACTGAAGCTTTCTTT
clone_size: .; v_call: TRBV18; j_call: TRBJ2-1; d_call: TRBD2; cdr3_aa: CASSPPFAGGLYEQFF; cdr3_nt: TGTGCCAGCTCACCACCGTTTGCGGGGGGACTTTATGAGCAGTTCTTC
clone_size: .; v_call: TRBV5-6; j_call: TRBJ2-5; d_call: .; cdr3_aa: CASSYRAPAYQETQYF; cdr3_nt: TGTGCCAGCAGCTACAGGGCCCCAGCGTACCAAGAGACCCAGTACTTC
clone_size: .; v_call: TRBV7-9; j_call: TRBJ2-5; d_call: .; cdr3_aa: CASSFDRTQYF; cdr3_nt: TGTGCCAGCAGCTTCGATAGGACCCAGTACTTC
clone_size: .; v_call: TRBV7-2; j_call: TRBJ2-4; d_call: TRBD2; cdr3_aa: CASSPGLAGGLGKNIQYF; cdr3_nt: TGTGCCAGCAGCCCCGGACTAGCGGGAGGCCTTGGCAAAAACATTCAGTACTTC
clone_size: .; v_call: TRBV7-2; j_call: TRBJ2-7; d_call: .; cdr3_aa: CASRSTGGRVSEQYF; cdr3_nt: TGTGCCAGCAGATCCACCGGGGGGCGGGTTTCCGAGCAGTACTTC
clone_size: .; v_call: TRBV7-2; j_call: TRBJ2-1; d_call: .; cdr3_aa: CASSLVVSQPNNEQFF; cdr3_nt: TGTGCCAGCAGCTTAGTAGTCAGCCAGCCGAACAATGAGCAGTTCTTC
clone_size: few; v_call: TRBV14; j_call: TRBJ1-1; d_call: .; cdr3_aa: CASSQEENTEAFF; cdr3_nt: TGTGCCAGCAGCCAAGAGGAGAACACTGAAGCTTTCTTT
clone_size: .; v_call: TRBV7-2; j_call: TRBJ2-1; d_call: TRBD2; cdr3_aa: CASSLAAGGHNEQFF; cdr3_nt: TGTGCCAGCAGCTTAGCGGCGGGAGGGCACAATGAGCAGTTCTTC
clone_size: .; v_call: TRBV4-1; j_call: TRBJ2-3; d_call: .; cdr3_aa: CASSQDGLSTQYF; cdr3_nt: TGCGCCAGCAGCCAAGATGGACTGAGTACGCAGTATTTT
clone_size: .; v_call: TRBV25-1; j_call: TRBJ1-3; d_call: TRBD1; cdr3_aa: CASSAFRTGSRNTIYF; cdr3_nt: TGTGCCAGCAGTGCTTTTCGGACAGGGTCTAGAAACACCATATATTTT
clone_size: .; v_call: TRBV5-6; j_call: TRBJ1-6; d_call: .; cdr3_aa: CASSLARPGASPLHF; cdr3_nt: TGTGCCAGCAGCTTGGCTAGGCCAGGGGCTTCACCCCTCCACTTT
clone_size: .; v_call: TRBV28; j_call: TRBJ1-1; d_call: .; cdr3_aa: CASFQNTEAFF; cdr3_nt: TGTGCCAGTTTCCAGAACACTGAAGCTTTCTTT
clone_size: .; v_call: TRBV7-6; j_call: TRBJ2-2; d_call: .; cdr3_aa: CASSLRTGELFF; cdr3_nt: TGTGCCAGCAGCCTACGGACCGGGGAGCTGTTTTTT
clone_size: .; v_call: TRBV30; j_call: TRBJ2-7; d_call: .; cdr3_aa: CAWGGQSSYEQYF; cdr3_nt: TGTGCCTGGGGCGGCCAGAGCTCCTACGAGCAGTACTTC
clone_size: .; v_call: TRBV4-1; j_call: TRBJ2-5; d_call: .; cdr3_aa: CASSQDNVPGTQYF; cdr3_nt: TGCGCCAGCAGCCAAGATAATGTCCCTGGGACCCAGTACTTC
clone_size: once; v_call: TRBV7-9; j_call: TRBJ1-2; d_call: .; cdr3_aa: CASSLAGVDGYTF; cdr3_nt: TGTGCCAGCAGCTTAGCCGGGGTCGATGGCTACACCTTC
clone_size: .; v_call: TRBV5-1; j_call: TRBJ2-1; d_call: .; cdr3_aa: CASSLSQAGYNEQFF; cdr3_nt: TGCGCCAGCAGCCTCTCCCAAGCGGGCTACAATGAGCAGTTCTTC
clone_size: .; v_call: TRBV2; j_call: TRBJ2-7; d_call: TRBD1; cdr3_aa: CASFLGQGAWEQYF; cdr3_nt: TGTGCCAGCTTCCTGGGACAGGGGGCATGGGAGCAGTACTTC
clone_size: .; v_call: TRBV5-4; j_call: TRBJ2-3; d_call: .; cdr3_aa: CASSLETTDTQYF; cdr3_nt: TGTGCCAGCAGCTTGGAAACAACAGATACGCAGTATTTT
clone_size: .; v_call: TRBV18; j_call: TRBJ1-6; d_call: .; cdr3_aa: CASSPLQLLNSPLHF; cdr3_nt: TGTGCCAGCTCACCGCTTCAGCTCCTTAATTCACCCCTCCACTTT
clone_size: .; v_call: TRBV18; j_call: TRBJ1-5; d_call: .; cdr3_aa: CASSPKPNQPQHF; cdr3_nt: TGTGCCAGCTCACCAAAACCCAATCAGCCCCAGCATTTT
clone_size: .; v_call: TRBV27; j_call: TRBJ1-6; d_call: .; cdr3_aa: CASSGRTRTNSPLHF; cdr3_nt: TGTGCCAGCAGTGGGCGGACACGAACCAATTCACCCCTCCACTTT
clone_size: .; v_call: TRBV11-2; j_call: TRBJ2-1; d_call: TRBD1; cdr3_aa: CASSLGTAYNEQFF; cdr3_nt: TGTGCCAGCAGCCTTGGGACAGCGTACAATGAGCAGTTCTTC
clone_size: .; v_call: TRBV10-1; j_call: TRBJ2-5; d_call: TRBD2; cdr3_aa: CAKRGLAGLQYF; cdr3_nt: TGCGCCAAACGGGGACTAGCGGGGCTCCAGTACTTC
clone_size: .; v_call: TRBV19; j_call: TRBJ2-1; d_call: TRBD2; cdr3_aa: CASSSWEGYNEQFF; cdr3_nt: TGTGCCAGTAGTTCGTGGGAGGGGTACAATGAGCAGTTCTTC
clone_size: .; v_call: TRBV29-1; j_call: TRBJ2-3; d_call: .; cdr3_aa: CSVDGADPQNTQYF; cdr3_nt: TGCAGCGTTGATGGAGCGGACCCTCAAAATACGCAGTATTTT
clone_size: .; v_call: TRBV7-2; j_call: TRBJ2-3; d_call: TRBD1; cdr3_aa: CASSTGQGALDTQYF; cdr3_nt: TGTGCCAGCAGCACGGGACAGGGGGCTCTAGATACGCAGTATTTT
clone_size: .; v_call: TRBV28; j_call: TRBJ2-7; d_call: TRBD2; cdr3_aa: CASSVGLAGVGRYF; cdr3_nt: TGTGCCAGCAGTGTAGGACTAGCGGGAGTAGGGCGGTACTTC
clone_size: .; v_call: TRBV5-6; j_call: TRBJ1-1; d_call: .; cdr3_aa: CASSLRRLNTEAFF; cdr3_nt: TGTGCCAGCAGCCTAAGAAGATTGAACACTGAAGCTTTCTTT
clone_size: .; v_call: TRBV11-2; j_call: TRBJ2-1; d_call: .; cdr3_aa: CASSLDPGASYNEQFF; cdr3_nt: TGTGCCAGCAGCTTAGACCCGGGAGCAAGCTACAATGAGCAGTTCTTC
clone_size: .; v_call: TRBV6-1; j_call: TRBJ2-7; d_call: .; cdr3_aa: CASSGQGMSEQYF; cdr3_nt: TGTGCCAGCAGTGGGCAGGGGATGAGCGAGCAGTACTTC
clone_size: .; v_call: TRBV2; j_call: TRBJ2-7; d_call: .; cdr3_aa: CASSVLVAAPYEQYF; cdr3_nt: TGTGCCAGCAGTGTGTTGGTAGCGGCACCCTACGAGCAGTACTTC
clone_size: .; v_call: TRBV5-1; j_call: TRBJ1-6; d_call: TRBD1; cdr3_aa: CASSPGQDPGSYNSPLHF; cdr3_nt: TGCGCCAGCAGCCCAGGACAGGATCCCGGGTCCTATAATTCACCCCTCCACTTT
clone_size: .; v_call: TRBV10-3; j_call: TRBJ2-3; d_call: TRBD2; cdr3_aa: CAISQLAGSTDTQYF; cdr3_nt: TGTGCCATCAGCCAACTAGCGGGCAGCACAGATACGCAGTATTTT
clone_size: .; v_call: TRBV6-6; j_call: TRBJ2-7; d_call: .; cdr3_aa: CASSYSSGRYEQYF; cdr3_nt: TGTGCCAGCAGTTATTCAAGCGGACGCTACGAGCAGTACTTC
clone_size: .; v_call: TRBV15; j_call: TRBJ1-5; d_call: .; cdr3_aa: CATSRKSGSRLYGNQPQHF; cdr3_nt: TGTGCCACCAGCAGAAAATCCGGGTCTAGATTATATGGCAATCAGCCCCAGCATTTT
clone_size: once; v_call: TRBV18; j_call: TRBJ1-2; d_call: .; cdr3_aa: CASSGGTGQINYGYTF; cdr3_nt: TGTGCCAGCTCCGGGGGAACAGGACAGATTAACTATGGCTACACCTTC
clone_size: .; v_call: TRBV7-2; j_call: TRBJ2-1; d_call: .; cdr3_aa: CASSLGLLMPYNEQFF; cdr3_nt: TGTGCCAGCAGCTTGGGACTTCTGATGCCTTACAATGAGCAGTTCTTC
clone_size: .; v_call: TRBV7-2; j_call: TRBJ2-1; d_call: .; cdr3_aa: CASSAYRDNEQFF; cdr3_nt: TGTGCCAGCAGCGCTTACCGCGACAATGAGCAGTTCTTC
clone_size: .; v_call: TRBV29-1; j_call: TRBJ1-4; d_call: TRBD1; cdr3_aa: CSVNLPGQGFEDEKLFF; cdr3_nt: TGCAGCGTTAACTTACCGGGACAGGGGTTTGAGGATGAAAAACTGTTTTTT
clone_size: .; v_call: TRBV7-2; j_call: TRBJ2-7; d_call: TRBD2; cdr3_aa: CASTPGGGVYEQYF; cdr3_nt: TGTGCCAGCACCCCGGGGGGAGGGGTCTACGAGCAGTACTTC
clone_size: .; v_call: TRBV18; j_call: TRBJ1-2; d_call: TRBD1; cdr3_aa: CASSPNRGNYGYTF; cdr3_nt: TGTGCCAGCTCACCAAACAGGGGGAACTATGGCTACACCTTC
clone_size: .; v_call: TRBV10-3; j_call: TRBJ2-7; d_call: .; cdr3_aa: CAISETYEQYF; cdr3_nt: TGTGCCATCAGTGAAACCTACGAGCAGTACTTC
clone_size: .; v_call: TRBV7-3; j_call: TRBJ2-2; d_call: .; cdr3_aa: CASSFGGSNTGELFF; cdr3_nt: TGTGCCAGCAGCTTCGGGGGTTCGAACACCGGGGAGCTGTTTTTT